This T cell receptor beta chain was captured by sequencing in a study of CXCR3-negative and CXCR3-positive naive CD8 T cells. Study conclusions and caveats: Sequencing showed both naive subsets with comparably high diversity, and memory CD8+ cells much lower. Between one naive subset and the other, surface CD5 was comparable, and TCR strength was inferred from TRB CDR3 properties.

To note about this clonotype: What it recognizes is unknown.

The CDR3 contains 17 residues. Triplicate sorts, around 300,000 cells apiece, were made for each CD8+ T cell subset. Definition of naive CD8+ T cells rested on a CD45RO-CCR7+CD27+CD95- profile. It was by 5' RACE with UMI labels that the TRB cDNA libraries were prepared. Reprocessing the 5' RACE reads, TCRdb reports a single entry for every CDR3 protein and omits DNA. The table for this sample gives 100,000 to 150,000 distinct CDR3 sequences. The TCR sequence derives from a human donor in good health. Some clones in this sample may be carry-over from other donors' samples. The source material was naive CXCR3- CD8+ T cells from blood. Stated subset: CD45RO-CCR7+CD27+CD95- naive CD8+ T cells lacking CXCR3 (TNR3-). The chain links TRBV12-3 or TRBV12-4 to TRBJ2-1; the TCRdb call, TRBD2, lacks DNA for checking. CDR3 residues: CASSLGSGGLGYNEQFF.